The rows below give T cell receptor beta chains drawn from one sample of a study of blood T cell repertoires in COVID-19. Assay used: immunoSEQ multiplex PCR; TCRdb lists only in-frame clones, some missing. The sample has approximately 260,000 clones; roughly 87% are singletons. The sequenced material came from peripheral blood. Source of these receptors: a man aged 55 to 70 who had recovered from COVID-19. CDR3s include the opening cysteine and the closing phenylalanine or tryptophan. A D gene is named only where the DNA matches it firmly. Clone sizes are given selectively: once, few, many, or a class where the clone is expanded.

CASRVLSNEKLFF,TGCGCCAGCCGCGTGTTATCTAATGAAAAACTGTTTTTT,TRBV5-1,TRBJ1-4,NA,NA
CAWSVPRGQTGNTIYF,TGTGCCTGGAGTGTACCCCGCGGGCAGACCGGAAACACCATATATTTT,TRBV30,TRBJ1-3,NA,NA
CASSLGLQRGFSYEQYF,TGCGCCAGCAGCTTGGGACTCCAGCGGGGGTTCTCCTACGAGCAGTACTTC,TRBV5-1,TRBJ2-7,TRBD2,once
CASSESGFRGSYEQYF,TGTGCCAGCAGCGAATCGGGGTTCAGGGGGTCCTACGAGCAGTACTTC,TRBV28,TRBJ2-7,TRBD1,NA
CASSPWDRAGSPLHF,TGTGCCAGCAGCCCCTGGGACAGGGCAGGATCACCCCTCCACTTT,TRBV5-8,TRBJ1-6,TRBD1,NA
CAWTRGTSAYNEQFF,TGTGCCTGGACCCGCGGGACTAGCGCCTACAATGAGCAGTTCTTC,TRBV30,TRBJ2-1,TRBD2,NA
CASTRGGSGANVLTF,TGTGCCAGCACCCGGGGGGGTTCTGGGGCCAACGTCCTGACTTTC,TRBV7-9,TRBJ2-6,TRBD2,NA
CATSSNIRDRSEKLFF,TGTGCCACCAGCAGCAATATCCGGGACAGGAGTGAAAAACTGTTTTTT,TRBV15,TRBJ1-4,TRBD1,NA
CASSRTTGPVGYTF,TGTGCCAGTAGTAGAACGACAGGGCCGGTCGGCTACACCTTC,TRBV19,TRBJ1-2,TRBD1,NA
CAIRPGQAYEQYF,TGTGCCATCAGACCGGGACAGGCATACGAGCAGTACTTC,TRBV10-3,TRBJ2-7,TRBD1,NA
CASSWTGRGHWAEAFF,TGCGCCAGCAGCTGGACAGGGAGGGGTCATTGGGCTGAAGCTTTCTTT,TRBV4-1,TRBJ1-1,TRBD1,NA
CASRGTGVSAYGYTF,TGTGCCAGCAGGGGGACAGGCGTCTCGGCCTATGGCTACACCTTC,TRBV6-6,TRBJ1-2,TRBD1,NA
CASSPGPTGSNQPQHF,TGCGCCAGCAGCCCGGGACCGACAGGTAGCAATCAGCCCCAGCATTTT,TRBV5-1,TRBJ1-5,NA,NA
CASSVGPGDTQYF,TGTGCCAGCAGCGTAGGGCCGGGGGATACGCAGTATTTT,TRBV9,TRBJ2-3,NA,NA
CASTTSGGNNEQFF,TGTGCCAGTACAACTAGCGGGGGGAACAATGAGCAGTTCTTC,TRBV19,TRBJ2-1,TRBD2,NA
CASSLGTSGEEQYF,TGTGCCAGCAGCCTGGGGACTAGCGGGGAAGAGCAGTACTTC,TRBV7-8,TRBJ2-7,TRBD2,NA
CASSLDRPWTGRGAVNTEAFF,TGTGCCAGCAGCTTAGACCGGCCTTGGACAGGGCGAGGGGCGGTGAACACTGAAGCTTTCTTT,TRBV13,TRBJ1-1,TRBD1,NA
CASSEHRGANTGELFF,TGTGCCAGCAGTGAGCACAGGGGGGCGAACACCGGGGAGCTGTTTTTT,TRBV6-1,TRBJ2-2,TRBD1,NA
CASSRLSGGADEQFF,TGTGCCAGCAGTCGTTTAAGCGGGGGGGCCGATGAGCAGTTCTTC,TRBV2,TRBJ2-1,TRBD2,NA
CASTPLGRGPSNPYEQYF,TGTGCCAGTACCCCCTTGGGCAGGGGGCCTTCTAATCCCTACGAGCAGTACTTC,TRBV19,TRBJ2-7,TRBD1,NA
CASSSEFNQPQHF,TGTGCCAGCAGTTCTGAGTTCAATCAGCCCCAGCATTTT,TRBV12-3/TRBV12-4,TRBJ1-5,NA,NA
CASSGSGGEATGELFF,TGTGCCAGCAGCGGTAGCGGGGGGGAAGCCACCGGGGAGCTGTTTTTT,TRBV7-6,TRBJ2-2,TRBD2,NA
CASSPVRDRGNTEAFF,TGTGCCAGCTCACCAGTCCGGGACAGGGGTAACACTGAAGCTTTCTTT,TRBV18,TRBJ1-1,TRBD1,NA
CATSDPGTSGGQETQYF,TGTGCCACCAGTGACCCTGGGACTAGCGGGGGGCAAGAGACCCAGTACTTC,TRBV24-1,TRBJ2-5,TRBD2,NA
CASSPDYYTGELFF,TGTGCCAGCTCACCGGACTATTACACCGGGGAGCTGTTTTTT,TRBV18,TRBJ2-2,NA,NA
CASSLAFGRGVSEQYF,TGCGCCAGCAGCTTGGCCTTCGGCAGGGGAGTGAGCGAGCAGTACTTC,TRBV5-1,TRBJ2-7,NA,NA
CASRTTGTGGHIQYF,TGTGCCAGCAGGACTACCGGGACAGGGGGGCACATTCAGTACTTC,TRBV5-4,TRBJ2-4,TRBD1,NA
CASSFLSTSGYTF,TGTGCCAGCAGTTTCCTGAGTACCTCCGGCTACACCTTC,TRBV27,TRBJ1-2,NA,NA
CASSLRSDYGYTF,TGTGCCAGCAGTCTTCGGTCTGACTATGGCTACACCTTC,TRBV6-5,TRBJ1-2,NA,NA
CASSERGLAGLPGTGELFF,TGTGCCAGCAGTGAAAGAGGGCTAGCGGGGCTCCCGGGCACCGGGGAGCTGTTTTTT,TRBV6-1,TRBJ2-2,TRBD2,NA
CASSLRDRGPGANVLTF,TGTGCCAGCAGTCTCCGGGACAGGGGGCCCGGGGCCAACGTCCTGACTTTC,TRBV27,TRBJ2-6,TRBD1,NA
CASRTGTNYGYTF,TGCGCCAGTAGGACAGGAACTAACTATGGCTACACCTTC,TRBV5-1,TRBJ1-2,TRBD1,NA
CASSLDRGNEKLFF,TGTGCCAGCAGCCTGGACAGGGGGAATGAAAAACTGTTTTTT,TRBV5-4,TRBJ1-4,TRBD1,NA
CASRPASGGAYNEQFF,TGTGCCAGCAGGCCCGCTAGCGGGGGGGCCTACAATGAGCAGTTCTTC,TRBV27,TRBJ2-1,TRBD2,NA
CASSFRGFYGYTF,TGTGCCAGTAGCTTCAGGGGATTCTATGGCTACACCTTC,TRBV19,TRBJ1-2,NA,NA
CASSPPSGYTRGGTQYF,TGTGCCAGCTCACCACCATCAGGCTACACTAGAGGAGGTACGCAGTATTTT,TRBV18,TRBJ2-3,NA,NA
CASSLRQGGYYEQYF,TGCGCCAGCAGCTTGCGTCAGGGGGGCTACTACGAGCAGTACTTC,TRBV5-1,TRBJ2-7,NA,NA
CAISQTQQRGGDTGELFF,TGTGCCATCAGTCAAACACAACAGCGGGGGGGCGACACCGGGGAGCTGTTTTTT,TRBV10-3,TRBJ2-2,TRBD2,many
CASSELNGSTDTQYF,TGTGCCAGCAGTGAATTGAACGGGAGCACAGATACGCAGTATTTT,TRBV2,TRBJ2-3,NA,NA
CASSDQGANTEAFF,TGTGCCAGCAGTGACCAGGGGGCGAACACTGAAGCTTTCTTT,TRBV2,TRBJ1-1,TRBD1,NA
CASRATGLYGYTF,TGTGCCAGCAGGGCGACAGGGCTCTATGGCTACACCTTC,TRBV3-1/TRBV3-2,TRBJ1-2,TRBD1,NA
CASSLVVAGAGEQYF,TGCGCCAGCAGCTTGGTAGTAGCGGGGGCAGGGGAGCAGTACTTC,TRBV5-1,TRBJ2-7,TRBD2,once
CASSYSGGLDTQYF,TGTGCCAGCAGCTATAGCGGGGGATTAGATACGCAGTATTTT,TRBV3-1/TRBV3-2,TRBJ2-3,TRBD2,NA
CASRVGTGGTEAFF,TGTGCCAGCAGGGTGGGGACAGGGGGTACTGAAGCTTTCTTT,TRBV5-5,TRBJ1-1,TRBD1,NA
CASSPKIPVLRTGNTIYF,TGTGCCAGCTCACCAAAGATACCGGTCCTTCGCACCGGAAACACCATATATTTT,TRBV18,TRBJ1-3,NA,once
CASSPGSGSGTYEQYF,TGTGCCAGCAGCCCAGGATCCGGGAGTGGGACCTACGAGCAGTACTTC,TRBV7-9,TRBJ2-7,NA,NA
CATSRDVAASSGNTIYF,TGTGCCACCAGCAGAGACGTGGCGGCGTCCTCTGGAAACACCATATATTTT,TRBV15,TRBJ1-3,NA,NA
CASSLGQPSTDTQYF,TGTGCCAGCAGCTTGGGACAGCCAAGCACAGATACGCAGTATTTT,TRBV6-5,TRBJ2-3,TRBD1,NA
CASSSKTGEANVLTF,TGTGCCAGCTCATCGAAGACAGGGGAAGCCAACGTCCTGACTTTC,TRBV18,TRBJ2-6,TRBD1,once
CASSPSVNSGNTIYF,TGTGCCAGCTCACCTTCGGTTAACTCTGGAAACACCATATATTTT,TRBV18,TRBJ1-3,NA,NA
CASSDGGSGWGINEKLFF,TGTGCCAGCAGTGATGGGGGGTCAGGGTGGGGAATTAATGAAAAACTGTTTTTT,TRBV25-1,TRBJ1-4,NA,NA
CASSLIPGLLHF,TGTGCCAGCAGTCTGATACCCGGGTTGCTACATTTT,TRBV27,TRBJ1-5,NA,NA
CSGLATNEKLFF,TGCAGCGGGCTCGCAACTAATGAAAAACTGTTTTTT,TRBV29-1,TRBJ1-4,NA,NA
CASSPDRVATNEKLFF,TGCGCCAGCAGCCCGGACAGGGTAGCAACTAATGAAAAACTGTTTTTT,TRBV5-1,TRBJ1-4,TRBD1,NA
CASSQTGQGGYGYTF,TGTGCCAGCTCGCAGACAGGACAGGGAGGGTATGGCTACACCTTC,TRBV6-5,TRBJ1-2,TRBD1,NA
CSVASGGANQPQHF,TGCAGCGTTGCCAGCGGGGGCGCGAATCAGCCCCAGCATTTT,TRBV29-1,TRBJ1-5,NA,NA
CAAGFRQPQHF,TGTGCCGCAGGATTTAGGCAGCCCCAGCATTTT,TRBV28,TRBJ1-5,NA,NA